These T cell receptor beta chains were read from a single sample in a study of T cell repertoires in cytomegalovirus infection. TCRdb re-analysed the reads in MiXCR, keeping a single row per CDR3 protein. The sample includes about 60,000 distinct CDR3 sequences, 33% of them seen just once. No antigen has been assigned to these receptors. Sequencing was performed on PBMCs, sequenced either directly or after in vitro stimulation (not recorded which). Receptors originate from a human donor in good health (CMV status not recorded). Some clones in this sample may be carry-over from other donors' samples. CDR3s include the opening cysteine and the closing phenylalanine or tryptophan. A D gene is named only where the DNA matches it firmly. The size field is filled for only some rows; it gives once, few, many or a size class.

>TRBJ1-2|TRBV28|.|.
TGTGCCAGCAGTTTAGGTCTCAGCCTCAACTATGGCCACACCTTC
CASSLGLSLNYGHTF
>TRBJ1-5|TRBV7-2|.|medium-sized
TGTGCCAGCAGACAGTCCTCAAGTAATCAGCCCCAGCATTTT
CASRQSSSNQPQHF
>TRBJ2-7|TRBV6-2/TRBV6-3|.|.
TGTGCCAGCAGTTACATCGGACATGGCGAGCAGTACTTC
CASSYIGHGEQYF
>TRBJ2-7|TRBV14|.|.
TGTGCCAGCAGCCGGAGGCCAGTTTCGAGCTCCTACGAGCAGTACTTC
CASSRRPVSSSYEQYF
>TRBJ1-1|TRBV28|.|.
TGTGCCAGCAGTTTATTTGGGGACGCCACTGAAGCTTTCTTT
CASSLFGDATEAFF
>TRBJ1-6|TRBV24-1|.|few
TGTGCCACCAAGACAGGACCTAATAATTCACCCCTCCACTTT
CATKTGPNNSPLHF
>TRBJ1-1|TRBV7-8|.|few
TGTGCCAGCAGCTTATTCCAGGGGAACACTGAAGCTTTCTTT
CASSLFQGNTEAFF
>TRBJ2-1|TRBV12-3/TRBV12-4|.|few
TGTGCCAGCAGTCTAAGATACTCCACAGGAGGTGAGCAGTTCTTC
CASSLRYSTGGEQFF
>TRBJ2-3|TRBV6-2/TRBV6-3|.|.
TGTGCCAGCAGTTATTTGGGGGAAGATACGCAGTATTTT
CASSYLGEDTQYF
>TRBJ1-5|TRBV7-2|TRBD1|many
TGTGCCAGCAGCCGATGGACAGGGAATCAGCCCCAGCATTTT
CASSRWTGNQPQHF
>TRBJ2-1|TRBV12-5|.|few
TGTGCTAGTGGTCTCGGGCTCCTTAGCTCCTACAATGAGCAGTTCTTC
CASGLGLLSSYNEQFF
>TRBJ1-6|TRBV5-4|.|.
TGTGCCAGCAGCCTCGCAGGGCCGGGTTCACCCCTCCACTTT
CASSLAGPGSPLHF
>TRBJ2-5|TRBV7-8|.|few
TGTGCCAGCAGCCCGAGGTGGGGGTTGGAGACCCAGTACTTC
CASSPRWGLETQYF
>TRBJ1-1|TRBV18|.|.
TGTGCCAGCTCACCGACGGGGACGAGAGAAGCTTTCTTT
CASSPTGTREAFF
>TRBJ1-5|TRBV19|TRBD1|few
TGTGCCAGTAATAAGGGGGCGAGGAGCAATCAGCCCCAGCATTTT
CASNKGARSNQPQHF
>TRBJ1-3|TRBV27|TRBD1|.
TGTGCCAGCAGTCGAACAGGGGGATCGGGAAACACCATATATTTT
CASSRTGGSGNTIYF
>TRBJ2-3|TRBV6-5|.|.
TGTGCCAGCGTGGCAGGGTCGTTACCAGATACGCAGTATTTT
CASVAGSLPDTQYF
>TRBJ2-7|TRBV20-1|.|.
TGCAGTGCTAGAGATCGAGGATACGAGCAGTACTTC
CSARDRGYEQYF
>TRBJ2-7|TRBV4-1|.|.
TGCGCCAGCAGCCAAGATCCCAGGACCCCCGAGCAGGACTTC
CASSQDPRTPEQDF
>TRBJ2-1|TRBV7-9|.|few
TGTGCCAGCAGCGCGGGGTTGGATGAGCAGTTCTTC
CASSAGLDEQFF
>TRBJ2-1|TRBV5-1|TRBD2|.
TGCGCCAGCAGGCGGGAGATTTTCGATGAGCAGTTCTTC
CASRREIFDEQFF
>TRBJ2-3|TRBV10-3|.|.
TGTGCCATCTCACCGGCGAAAGATACGCAGTATTTT
CAISPAKDTQYF
>TRBJ1-2|TRBV7-2|.|few
TGTGCCAGCAGCTTAATGACAGACTATGGCTACACCTTC
CASSLMTDYGYTF
>TRBJ2-7|TRBV12-3/TRBV12-4|TRBD2|.
TGTGCCAGCAGTACGGTGGGGCGGGGGAGCTACTACGAGCAGTACTTC
CASSTVGRGSYYEQYF
>TRBJ2-5|TRBV15|.|.
TGTGCCACCAGCAGTGGTGTCGGGGACAACCAAGAGACCCAGTACTTC
CATSSGVGDNQETQYF
>TRBJ2-1|TRBV19|TRBD2|.
TGTGCCAGTAGTATCTATAGTAGCGGGGTGCACAATGAGCAGTTCTTC
CASSIYSSGVHNEQFF
>TRBJ2-6|TRBV7-8|.|many
TGTGCCAGCAGCCCCGTGAGCTCTGGGGCCAACGTCCTGACTTTC
CASSPVSSGANVLTF
>TRBJ2-3|TRBV7-2|TRBD2|many
TGTGCCAGCAGCCGGACTAGCGGGCTTGGGACAGATACGCAGTATTTT
CASSRTSGLGTDTQYF
>TRBJ2-7|TRBV7-2|.|few
TGTGCCAGCAGCTTAAGGCATTACGAGCAGTACTTC
CASSLRHYEQYF
>TRBJ2-3|TRBV7-2|TRBD2|.
TGTGCCAGCAGCCCCAGCCTAGCGGGGGCCGGAGATACGCAGTATTTT
CASSPSLAGAGDTQYF
>TRBJ2-3|TRBV7-9|.|.
TGTGCCAGCAGCTGGGATACGCAGTATTTT
CASSWDTQYF
>TRBJ2-7|TRBV19|.|few
TGTGCCAGTAGTACCGTGGGCGCAGGGTCTGGGTTTTCCTACGAGCAGTACTTC
CASSTVGAGSGFSYEQYF
>TRBJ2-6|TRBV12-3/TRBV12-4|.|few
TGTGCCAGCAGTCCTACAGGGTCTGGGGCCAACGTCCTGACTTTC
CASSPTGSGANVLTF
>TRBJ1-5|TRBV7-8|.|few
TGTGCCAGCAGCTTAGAACGGTGGGGCCACTCCCATTTT
CASSLERWGHSHF
>TRBJ2-7|TRBV6-6|.|few
TGTGCCAGCAGTCACATCTCCTACGAGCAGTACTTC
CASSHISYEQYF
>TRBJ1-3|TRBV7-9|TRBD1|many
TGTGCCAGCAGCTTATACGGGACAGGGGGCCTTGGAAACACCATATATTTT
CASSLYGTGGLGNTIYF
>TRBJ2-7|TRBV27|.|.
TGTGCCAGCAGTTTTATCCGGGGGTACGAGCAGTACTTC
CASSFIRGYEQYF
>TRBJ1-1|TRBV12-3/TRBV12-4|TRBD1|few
TGTGCCAGCAGTCTACAGGGGACGAACACTGAAGCTTTCTTT
CASSLQGTNTEAFF
>TRBJ1-5|TRBV6-6|TRBD1|.
TGTGCCAGCAGTCACAGGACAGGGTGGAAAAATCAGCCCCAGCATTTT
CASSHRTGWKNQPQHF
>TRBJ1-5|TRBV7-8|.|many
TGTGCCAGCAGCTCTGGACAAAATCAGCCCCAGCATTTT
CASSSGQNQPQHF
>TRBJ1-3|TRBV6-1|.|.
TGTGCCAGCAGGGCGGGACCGTACATCTCTGGAAACACCATATATTTT
CASRAGPYISGNTIYF
>TRBJ2-7|TRBV11-2|TRBD1|.
TGTGCCAGCAGCTCCTGGACAGGGGGCGACGAGCAGTACTTC
CASSSWTGGDEQYF
>TRBJ2-6|TRBV19|.|.
TGTGCCAGTAGGAACGTTTCTGGGGCCAACGTCCTGACTTTC
CASRNVSGANVLTF
>TRBJ2-5|TRBV20-1|TRBD1|few
TGCAGTGCTAAGGCAGGGGGCCAAGAGACCCAGTACTTC
CSAKAGGQETQYF
>TRBJ2-5|TRBV19|.|few
TGTGCCAGTAGAGCCTATAACGGGGGCCAAGAGACCCAGTACTTC
CASRAYNGGQETQYF
>TRBJ1-5|TRBV6-6|TRBD1|.
TGTGCCAGCAGCTTACAGGGGGCGTTCAATCAGCCCCAGCATTTT
CASSLQGAFNQPQHF
>TRBJ2-7|TRBV7-8|TRBD1|few
TGTGCCAGCAGCCCTCGGACAGGGGTCTTATACGAGCAGTACTTC
CASSPRTGVLYEQYF
>TRBJ2-5|TRBV7-6|TRBD2|.
TGTGCCAGCACCTTCGTCGGGGGGCAAGAGACCCAGTACTTC
CASTFVGGQETQYF
>TRBJ2-7|TRBV27|.|.
TGTGCCAGCAGTTTTGGGGGCGAGCAGTACTTC
CASSFGGEQYF
>TRBJ2-1|TRBV14|.|.
TGTGCCAGCAGCTCCTTTCCTAAGAAGATTACATACAATGAGCAGTTCTTC
CASSSFPKKITYNEQFF
>TRBJ2-7|TRBV11-2|.|.
TGTGCCAGCAGCTTAGATTGGAGAGGCGGGGCAAGATACTACGAGCAGTACTTC
CASSLDWRGGARYYEQYF
>TRBJ2-1|TRBV12-3/TRBV12-4|TRBD2|.
TGTGCCAGCAGCCCAGGACTAGAAGCCTACAATGAGCAGTTCTTC
CASSPGLEAYNEQFF